This is a list of T cell receptor beta chains from one sample in a study of cytomegalovirus exposure and HLA in healthy donors. Method: immunoSEQ multiplex PCR; TCRdb's copy keeps in-frame clones and lacks some. Found here are around 210,000 clones, around 80% of them singletons; the top ten hold approximately 0.47%. The sequencing input was PBMCs. All receptors come from a boy younger than 18 in good health and CMV-seronegative. CDR3s include the opening cysteine and the closing phenylalanine or tryptophan. D genes are given only for firm matches. Where a row states a size, it is once, few, many or the class of an expanded clone; other rows omit it.

TRBJ1-2 | . | . | 12 | TRBV6-1 | CASSDGVYGYTF | TGTGCCAGCAGTGACGGTGTCTATGGCTACACCTTC
TRBJ2-7 | . | TRBD2 | 16 | TRBV6-6 | CASRLAGASGPYEQYF | TGTGCCAGCAGGCTAGCGGGAGCGAGTGGCCCCTACGAGCAGTACTTC
TRBJ1-2 | . | . | 13 | TRBV5-1 | CASSSQGGYGYTF | TGCGCCAGCAGCTCACAGGGTGGCTATGGCTACACCTTC
TRBJ1-1 | . | TRBD1 | 15 | TRBV5-1 | CASSFGGGGASPAFF | TGCGCCAGCAGCTTTGGAGGAGGGGGCGCGAGCCCAGCTTTCTTT
TRBJ1-1 | . | . | 13 | TRBV13 | CASSLQGLSEAFF | TGTGCCAGCAGCTTACAGGGGTTATCTGAAGCTTTCTTT
TRBJ1-5 | . | . | 14 | TRBV6-6 | CASSYEQGYQPQHF | TGTGCCAGCAGTTACGAACAGGGATACCAGCCCCAGCATTTT
TRBJ2-1 | . | . | 11 | TRBV30 | CAWNSGNEQFF | TGTGCCTGGAATAGCGGAAATGAGCAGTTCTTC
TRBJ1-6 | . | TRBD1 | 14 | TRBV2 | CATPGTAYNSPLHF | TGTGCCACCCCCGGGACAGCCTATAATTCACCCCTCCACTTT
TRBJ2-3 | . | . | 12 | TRBV5-1 | CASSADSDTQYF | TGCGCCAGCAGCGCCGACTCAGATACGCAGTATTTT
TRBJ2-5 | . | . | 15 | TRBV7-6 | CASSLALSGGETQYF | TGTGCCAGCAGCTTAGCGCTGAGTGGGGGGGAGACCCAGTACTTC
TRBJ2-7 | . | TRBD1 | 13 | TRBV5-1 | CASKMDRVNEQYF | TGCGCCAGCAAAATGGACAGGGTAAACGAGCAGTACTTC
TRBJ2-3 | . | TRBD2 | 17 | TRBV7-2 | CASSRRLAGVHTDTQYF | TGTGCCAGCAGCCGCAGACTAGCGGGGGTGCACACAGATACGCAGTATTTT
TRBJ1-2 | . | TRBD1 | 16 | TRBV7-9 | CASSRTPTGMGNGYTF | TGTGCCAGCAGCCGAACCCCGACAGGGATGGGAAACGGCTACACCTTC
TRBJ2-7 | . | TRBD1 | 16 | TRBV30 | CAWSETGGMMPYEQYF | TGTGCCTGGAGTGAGACAGGGGGTATGATGCCCTACGAGCAGTACTTC
TRBJ2-7 | . | . | 13 | TRBV9 | CASSPRVSYEQYF | TGTGCCAGCAGCCCCCGGGTTTCCTACGAGCAGTACTTC
TRBJ1-2 | . | . | 10 | TRBV29-1 | CSGGDYGYTF | TGCAGCGGGGGGGACTATGGCTACACCTTC
TRBJ2-3 | . | TRBD2 | 14 | TRBV11-2 | CASSLDAGADTQYF | TGTGCCAGCAGCTTAGATGCGGGGGCAGATACGCAGTATTTT
TRBJ2-5 | few | TRBD2 | 20 | TRBV19 | CATKDWLSSGRTPYQETQYF | TGTGCCACCAAAGACTGGTTGTCTAGCGGGAGGACCCCGTACCAAGAGACCCAGTACTTC
TRBJ2-5 | . | TRBD2 | 13 | TRBV6-6 | CASSYHTSGTQYF | TGTGCCAGCAGTTACCATACTAGCGGGACCCAGTACTTC
TRBJ1-5 | . | TRBD1 | 15 | TRBV5-1 | CASSWGTGLNQPQHF | TGCGCCAGCAGCTGGGGGACAGGGCTTAATCAGCCCCAGCATTTT
TRBJ2-5 | . | TRBD2 | 16 | TRBV15 | CATSRIRLAGYETQYF | TGTGCCACCAGCAGAATTCGGCTAGCGGGTTACGAGACCCAGTACTTC
TRBJ2-5 | . | . | 15 | TRBV7-8 | CASSLGTGELETQYF | TGTGCCAGCAGCTTGGGAACGGGGGAGCTAGAGACCCAGTACTTC
TRBJ2-7 | . | . | 11 | TRBV5-6 | CASSFSVEQYF | TGTGCCAGCAGCTTTAGTGTCGAGCAGTACTTC
TRBJ2-2 | . | TRBD2 | 18 | TRBV7-2 | CASSQKHLLAGETGELFF | TGTGCCAGCAGCCAGAAACACCTACTAGCGGGAGAAACCGGGGAGCTGTTTTTT
TRBJ1-2 | . | . | 14 | TRBV4-2 | CASSQGRVKYGYTF | TGTGCCAGCAGCCAAGGGAGAGTGAAGTATGGCTACACCTTC
TRBJ2-6 | few | TRBD2 | 19 | TRBV5-1 | CASSPPGLAGAFGANVLTF | TGCGCCAGCAGCCCACCGGGACTAGCGGGGGCCTTTGGGGCCAACGTCCTGACTTTC
TRBJ2-7 | once | TRBD1 | 14 | TRBV29-1 | CSVAEQGGPYEQYF | TGCAGCGTTGCGGAACAGGGGGGCCCCTACGAGCAGTACTTC
TRBJ2-7 | . | . | 12 | TRBV25-1 | CASSENVGEQYF | TGTGCCAGCAGTGAGAATGTCGGCGAGCAGTACTTC
TRBJ2-1 | . | . | 15 | TRBV9 | CASSRSGGPYNEQFF | TGTGCCAGCAGCCGATCAGGGGGGCCCTACAATGAGCAGTTCTTC
TRBJ2-7 | . | TRBD1 | 14 | TRBV5-1 | CASSEQTGTYEQYF | TGCGCCAGCAGCGAACAGACAGGGACCTACGAGCAGTACTTC
TRBJ2-7 | . | TRBD1 | 13 | TRBV11-3 | CASSADRAREQYF | TGTGCCAGCAGCGCAGACAGGGCGCGTGAGCAGTACTTC
TRBJ2-1 | . | . | 15 | TRBV15 | CATSRGGEGYNEQFF | TGTGCCACCAGCAGAGGAGGCGAGGGATACAATGAGCAGTTCTTC
TRBJ1-1 | . | . | 14 | TRBV19 | CASSQGRPNTEAFF | TGTGCCAGTAGTCAAGGGAGACCCAACACTGAAGCTTTCTTT
TRBJ2-5 | . | TRBD1 | 16 | TRBV5-6 | CASSSRDRGIGETQYF | TGTGCCAGCAGCAGCCGGGACAGGGGGATTGGAGAGACCCAGTACTTC
TRBJ2-2 | . | TRBD2 | 13 | TRBV7-7 | CASSFGGTGELFF | TGTGCCAGCAGCTTCGGGGGGACCGGGGAGCTGTTTTTT
TRBJ1-1 | . | . | 14 | TRBV2 | CASSEIQMNTEAFF | TGTGCCAGCAGTGAAATACAGATGAACACTGAAGCTTTCTTT
TRBJ2-7 | . | TRBD1 | 15 | TRBV15 | CATSRGLDRAYEQYF | TGTGCCACCAGCAGAGGCTTGGACAGGGCCTACGAGCAGTACTTC
TRBJ2-5 | few | . | 15 | TRBV2 | CASSEVTGGEETQYF | TGTGCCAGCAGTGAAGTAACAGGGGGGGAAGAGACCCAGTACTTC
TRBJ1-1 | . | . | 11 | TRBV30 | CAWSVSLSAFF | TGTGCCTGGAGTGTTTCCCTGTCAGCTTTCTTT
TRBJ1-3 | once | TRBD1 | 15 | TRBV6-5 | CASSETGTAGNTIYF | TGTGCCAGCAGCGAGACAGGGACCGCTGGAAACACCATATATTTT
TRBJ2-2 | . | . | 14 | TRBV27 | CASSSTRGTGELFF | TGTGCCAGCAGTTCCACTAGGGGGACCGGGGAGCTGTTTTTT
TRBJ1-2 | . | TRBD1 | 12 | TRBV10-2 | CASLEDRVGYTF | TGCGCCAGCCTAGAGGACAGGGTTGGCTACACCTTC
TRBJ2-3 | once | TRBD2 | 19 | TRBV30 | CAWRDPGLAGGPGTDTQYF | TGTGCCTGGAGAGACCCCGGACTAGCGGGAGGGCCAGGCACAGATACGCAGTATTTT
TRBJ1-1 | . | . | 14 | TRBV4-1 | CASRLDRLNTEAFF | TGCGCCAGCCGTCTTGACAGGTTGAACACTGAAGCTTTCTTT
TRBJ2-7 | . | TRBD2 | 15 | TRBV11-3 | CASSLEWQRGYEQYF | TGTGCCAGCAGCTTAGAATGGCAGCGGGGCTACGAGCAGTACTTC